Below, 7 T cell receptor beta chains from the same sample are listed, as sequenced in a study of blood T cell repertoires in COVID-19. Only in-frame clones appear in the TCRdb table, and some are missing; sequencing was by immunoSEQ multiplex PCR. The sample holds 200,000 to 250,000 clones, about 88% seen once. Sequencing was carried out using peripheral blood. The source of these receptors is a woman in her seventies with active or convalescent COVID-19.

V is TRBV7-2 and J is TRBJ2-5; 12 bases agree with TRBD2. Germline CDR1 reads SGHTA; CDR2 reads FQGNSA. CDR3 length: 21 residues. With 0 bases clipped from V and 6 bases from J, the junction kept 20 bases outside the gene matches. The CDR3 nucleotides read TGTGCCAGCAGCTTAGCCCGACTAGCGGGGGCTTTGGAAGACGCATGGAAGACCCAGTACTTC. It specifies CASSLARLAGALEDAWKTQYF.

This clone was observed once. The J gene is TRBJ1-1, the V gene TRBV5-1; the match to TRBD1 covers 8 bases. The CDR3 runs 14 residues. V lost 4 bases, J lost 0 bases, and 2 bases stayed unmatched. The germline gives CDR1 SGHRS, CDR2 YFSETQ. The DNA of the CDR3 is TGCGCCAGCAGCGGGGGACAGGTGAACACTGAAGCTTTCTTT. Translating gives CASSGGQVNTEAFF.

The genes are TRBV4-1 and TRBJ1-1; TRBD1 aligns across 8 bases. Germline V gene lookup returns CDR1 MGHRA and CDR2 YSYEKL. V was pared by 1 base and J by 7 bases, with 5 bases of the junction left unmatched. The CDR3 loop spans 14 amino acids. The CDR3 DNA follows: TGCGCCAGCAGCCAAGGACAGGGGTTTAATGAAGCTTTCTTT. Its protein product is CASSQGQGFNEAFF.

The V call is TRBV6-5, the J call TRBJ1-5; the D gene is possibly TRBD1 (6 bases). CDR3 length: 14 amino acids. V was pared by 5 bases and J by 1 base, with 9 bases between. The V gene's germline CDR1 is MNHEY and CDR2 SVGAGI. In DNA, the CDR3 is TGTGCCAGCAGTCAGGGGAGAAGCAATCAGCCCCAGCATTTT. Its protein product is CASSQGRSNQPQHF.

The V call is TRBV3-1 (or the pseudogene TRBV3-2), the J call TRBJ2-5, with 9 bases fitting TRBD2. CDR3 length: 14 residues. V shed 3 bases and J 4 bases; nucleotides not matched to a gene: 3. Germline-derived CDR1 and CDR2 are LGHDT and YNNKEL (reference sequence). In DNA, the CDR3 is TGTGCCAGCAGCCAGTCTAGCGGGGCAGAGACCCAGTACTTC. Its translation: CASSQSSGAETQYF.

The gene calls are TRBV5-8 and TRBJ1-5; D is possibly TRBD1 (5 bases). Germline V gene sequence: CDR1 SGHTS, CDR2 YDEGEE. This CDR3 is 13 amino acids long. Trimming took off 0 bases at V and 7 bases at J, with 8 bases between the two ends. The CDR3 DNA sequence: TGTGCCAGCAGCTTGGAAAGGGGACAGCCCCAGCATTTT. It encodes CASSLERGQPQHF.

The chain has TRBV19 and TRBJ2-6; D unclear. V gave up 10 bases and J gave up 0 bases, with 16 bases separating them. Looked up from germline, CDR1 is LNHDA and CDR2 is SQIVND (reference sequence). This CDR3 has 16 amino acids. For the CDR3, the DNA is TGTGCCACCGCGACTGAGTCTTTCTCTGGGGCCAACGTCCTGACTTTC. This translates into CATATESFSGANVLTF.